These 10 T cell receptor beta chains came from one sample sequenced in a study of T cell changes during pregnancy in multiple sclerosis. Profiling relied on immunoSEQ multiplex PCR, and the TCRdb table lists in-frame clones only, not all of them. The table records approximately 89,000 clones, about 95% of them present only once. Sample: peripheral blood, taken in the third trimester of pregnancy. These receptors all stem from a female donor with multiple sclerosis, enrolled in a pregnancy study.

The chain couples TRBV5-4 to TRBJ1-2; TRBD1 is a possible D gene (5 bases). In germline, CDR1 is SGHNT, CDR2 YYREEE (reference sequence). V was shortened by 4 bases and J by 7 bases, with 17 bases between the two germline ends. The CDR3 runs 14 residues. CDR3 residues: CASSLDGGPFGYTF. CDR3 sequence (DNA): TGTGCCAGCAGCCTGGACGGGGGTCCCTTTGGCTACACCTTC.

The CDR3 bases are TGCAGCGCCTCGTGGACAGCCCGGGGCTACGAGCAGTACTTC. As protein: CSASWTARGYEQYF. This chain joins TRBV29-1 and TRBJ2-7; a possible D gene is TRBD1 (6 bases). The germline V gene encodes CDR1 SQVTM and CDR2 ANQGSEA. CDR3 length: 14 residues. The V end lost 7 bases, the J end lost 3 bases, and 19 bases lay between the germline ends.

The J gene is TRBJ1-1, the V gene TRBV6-1, with D maybe TRBD1 (6 bases). The CDR3 contains 15 residues. Germline CDR1 MNHNS, CDR2 SASEGT. V shed 6 bases and J shed 0 bases, with 14 bases lying between them. CDR3 sequence (DNA): TGTGCCAGCAGACAAGACAGGATCATGAACACTGAAGCTTTCTTT. Translation gives CASRQDRIMNTEAFF.

The rearrangement links TRBV5-1 to TRBJ1-3; a weak D match, TRBD1 (5 bases). The CDR3 contains 15 residues. Looked up from germline, CDR1 is SGHRS and CDR2 is YFSETQ. The V end lost 4 bases, the J end lost 2 bases, and 13 bases lay between the germline ends. The CDR3 coding sequence is TGCGCCAGCAGCCCGGATGGGGCGCCTGGAAACACCATATATTTT. Translated: CASSPDGAPGNTIYF.

The chain recombines TRBV7-9 with TRBJ2-5; TRBD1 is a possible D gene (6 bases). CDR3 length equals 14 residues. The germline CDR1 and CDR2 sequences are SEHNR and FQNEAQ (reference sequence). Trimming stripped 2 bases from V and 0 bases from J, with 7 bases between. The CDR3 nucleotides read TGTGCCAGCAGCTTACAGGGGTACCAAGAGACCCAGTACTTC. It yields the protein CASSLQGYQETQYF.

The rearrangement uses TRBV5-1 and TRBJ1-4; D unclear. CDR1 is SGHRS, CDR2 YFSETQ, per germline. With 0 bases removed from V and 0 bases from J, the gap between germline ends came to 6 bases. The CDR3 has 15 residues. CDR3 amino acids: CASSLAPATNEKLFF. DNA of the CDR3: TGCGCCAGCAGCTTGGCCCCCGCAACTAATGAAAAACTGTTTTTT.

V and J are TRBV4-1 and TRBJ1-5, with 8 bases identical to TRBD1. Germline trimming cut 0 bases from V and 7 bases from J; bases unmatched to any gene: 11. The CDR3 extends over 17 amino acids. Germline V gene data show CDR1 as MGHRA and CDR2 as YSYEKL. CDR3 sequence: CASSQDVGQGARQPQHF. The CDR3 coding sequence is TGCGCCAGCAGCCAAGATGTGGGGCAGGGGGCGAGACAGCCCCAGCATTTT.

The chain uses TRBV4-2 and TRBJ2-5; D might be TRBD2 (7 bases). Trimming took 0 bases from V and 0 from J, leaving 17 bases between them. This CDR3 is built from 18 residues. Germline CDR1 is LGHNA and CDR2 is YNFKEQ. The CDR3 protein is CASSQDGGGGGNQETQYF. The CDR3 DNA sequence: TGTGCCAGCAGCCAAGATGGGGGGGGCGGGGGCAACCAAGAGACCCAGTACTTC.

The V gene is TRBV5-6, the J gene TRBJ1-3; D perhaps matches TRBD1 (5 bases). The germline V and J ends were trimmed by 4 bases and 8 bases, with 16 bases remaining between them. CDR3 size: 14 residues. Germline V gene lookup returns CDR1 SGHDT and CDR2 YYEEEE. CDR3 bases: TGTGCCAGCAGCCCCAGGGAATTGCTAGACACCATATATTTT. It encodes CASSPRELLDTIYF. Full variable domain (missing parts from reference TRBV5-6 and TRBJ1-3): DAGVTQSPTHLIKTRGQQVTLRCSPKSGHDTVSWYQQALGQGPQFIFQYYEEEERQRGNFPDRFSGHQFPNYSSELNVNALLLGDSALYLCASSPRELLDTIYFGEGSWLTVV.

CDR3 nucleotide sequence: TGCGCCAGCAGCTTGGGAGTGAACACTGAAGCTTTCTTT. The encoded protein is CASSLGVNTEAFF. V gene TRBV5-1 combines with J gene TRBJ1-1; D uncertain. Germline values: CDR1 SGHRS, CDR2 YFSETQ. V lost 0 bases and J 0 bases, leaving 3 bases between the germline ends. The CDR3 runs 13 residues. Combining the CDR3 with reference TRBV5-1 and TRBJ1-1 gives the whole variable domain KAGVTQTPRYLIKTRGQQVTLSCSPISGHRSVSWYQQTPGQGLQFLFEYFSETQRNKGNFPGRFSGRQFSNSRSEMNVSTLELGDSALYLCASSLGVNTEAFFGQGTRLTVV.